The clone carrying this TCR beta chain has just a few counts. Antigen unknown. The source of the sample is a study of T-cell memory formation after mild COVID-19. The wider study: TCR clusters largely stayed donor specific.

Barcoded TCR alpha and TCR beta cDNA libraries with UMIs came from 5'RACE using constant-segment primers. TCRdb recomputed calls from the 5' RACE reads with MiXCR, one row per CDR3 protein. Of about 180,000 distinct CDR3 sequences in the sample, less than 20% were seen once. The CDR3 sequence is 13 residues long. Study-level points and caveats: The study detected some responding clones in pre-infection memory, suggesting cross-reactive memory joined. Contracting clones from day 15 to 85 had balanced CD4/CD8; later expanders favoured CD4+.

The specimen was PBMCs or a T cell subset sorted from them (not recorded which). This TCR was sampled from a man aged 18 to 29 who had mild COVID-19 (a few samples of this study predate the infection). Cell type and time point are not known. The chain has TRBV21-1 and TRBJ2-5; the D segment call TRBD2 is taken from the table without a DNA check. TRBV21-1 is labeled a pseudogene. The CDR3 region has the DNA TGTGCCAGCATCACGGGACTAGAGGAGACCCAGTACTTC. It yields the protein CASITGLEETQYF.